The sequence of this T cell receptor beta chain was determined in a study of blood T cell repertoires in COVID-19. The germline V gene encodes CDR1 MNHNS and CDR2 SASEGT. The junction had 0 bases not matched to a gene; V was cut back by 3 bases and J by 2 bases. CDR3 length equals 15 residues. This clone was observed a handful of times. Profiling relied on immunoSEQ multiplex PCR, and the TCRdb table lists in-frame clones only, not all of them. The table has 35,000 to 40,000 clones, approximately 80% seen once. This chain links TRBV6-1 with TRBJ1-6, with 8 bases lining up with TRBD1. The sequenced sample was peripheral blood. The clonotype originates from a man in his 70s with acute or convalescent COVID-19. CDR3 sequence reads: CASSEGQAYNSPLHF. The CDR3 bases are TGTGCCAGCAGTGAGGGACAGGCCTATAATTCACCCCTCCACTTT.